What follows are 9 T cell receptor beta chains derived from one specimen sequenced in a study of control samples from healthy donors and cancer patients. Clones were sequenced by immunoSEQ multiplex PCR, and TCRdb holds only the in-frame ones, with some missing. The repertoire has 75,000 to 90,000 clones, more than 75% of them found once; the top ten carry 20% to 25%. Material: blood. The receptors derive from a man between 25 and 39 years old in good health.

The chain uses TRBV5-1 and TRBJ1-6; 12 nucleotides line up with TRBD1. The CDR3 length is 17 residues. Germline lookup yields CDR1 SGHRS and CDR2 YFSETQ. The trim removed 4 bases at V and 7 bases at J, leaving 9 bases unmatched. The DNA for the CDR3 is TGCGCCAGCAGCCCGCCGGGACAGGGGGCGAAAAATTCACCCCTCCACTTT. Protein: CASSPPGQGAKNSPLHF.

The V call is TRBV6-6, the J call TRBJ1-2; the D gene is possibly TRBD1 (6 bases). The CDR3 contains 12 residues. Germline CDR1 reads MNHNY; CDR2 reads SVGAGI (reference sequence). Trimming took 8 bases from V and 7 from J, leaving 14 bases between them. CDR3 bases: TGTGCCAGCGGCAGGGGCGAGGGTGGCTACACCTTC. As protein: CASGRGEGGYTF.

The CDR3 DNA follows: TGTGCCAGCAGCCCCCTGGGGTTTGGAGGGGGCACTGAAGCTTTCTTT. Protein product: CASSPLGFGGGTEAFF. V gene TRBV7-2 combines with J gene TRBJ1-1, with D tentatively TRBD1 (6 bases). The ends were cut back, 5 bases at V and 4 bases at J, with 20 bases in the middle. This CDR3 is 16 amino acids long. The germline V gene has CDR1 SGHTA and CDR2 FQGNSA.

The CDR3 region has the DNA TGCGCCAGCAGCCAAGAAGTTGAGGGAAGGAGCTATGGCTACACCTTC. Its protein is CASSQEVEGRSYGYTF. V is TRBV4-1 and J is TRBJ1-2; D unresolved. CDR1 is MGHRA and CDR2 is YSYEKL in the germline V gene. The CDR3 has 16 amino acids. Trimming took 0 bases from V and 4 from J, leaving 15 bases between them.

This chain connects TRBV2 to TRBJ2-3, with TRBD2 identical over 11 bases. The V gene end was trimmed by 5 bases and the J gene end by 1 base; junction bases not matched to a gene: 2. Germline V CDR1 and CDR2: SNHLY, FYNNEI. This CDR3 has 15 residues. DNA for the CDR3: TGTGCCAGCAGTTCGACTAGCGGGGGCACAGATACGCAGTATTTT. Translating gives CASSSTSGGTDTQYF.

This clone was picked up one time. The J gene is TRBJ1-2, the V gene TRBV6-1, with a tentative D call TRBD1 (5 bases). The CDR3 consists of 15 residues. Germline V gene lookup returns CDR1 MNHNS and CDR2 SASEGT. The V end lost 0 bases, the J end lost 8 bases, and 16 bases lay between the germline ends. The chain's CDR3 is CASSEALRGVRGYTF. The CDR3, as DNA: TGTGCCAGCAGTGAAGCGCTGCGGGGGGTACGCGGCTACACCTTC.

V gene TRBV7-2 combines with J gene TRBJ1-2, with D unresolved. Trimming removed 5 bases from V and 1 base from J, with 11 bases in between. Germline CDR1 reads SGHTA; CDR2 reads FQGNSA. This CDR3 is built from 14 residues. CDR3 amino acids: CASSHSDLNYGYTF. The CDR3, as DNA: TGTGCCAGCAGCCACTCGGACCTTAACTATGGCTACACCTTC.

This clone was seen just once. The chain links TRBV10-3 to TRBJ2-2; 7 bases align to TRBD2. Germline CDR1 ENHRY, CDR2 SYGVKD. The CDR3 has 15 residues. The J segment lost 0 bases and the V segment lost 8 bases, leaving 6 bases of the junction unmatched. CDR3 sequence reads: CAIGRLAPNTGELFF. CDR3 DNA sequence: TGTGCCATCGGACGACTAGCCCCGAACACCGGGGAGCTGTTTTTT.

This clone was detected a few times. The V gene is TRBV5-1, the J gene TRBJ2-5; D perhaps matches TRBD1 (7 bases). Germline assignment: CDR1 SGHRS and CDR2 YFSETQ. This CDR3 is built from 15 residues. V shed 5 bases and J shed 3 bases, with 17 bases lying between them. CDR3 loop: CASREGAGTEETQYF. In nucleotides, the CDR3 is TGCGCCAGCAGGGAGGGGGCGGGAACCGAAGAGACCCAGTACTTC.